Given below is one TCR beta chain in context. Treatment given: preoperative locoregional IRX-2 cytokine immunotherapy. Preoperative locoregional IRX-2 cytokine immunotherapy was tested in the phase Ib source study. This sample stems from a study of preoperative IRX-2 immunotherapy in early breast cancer. The germline V gene has CDR1 SGHVS and CDR2 FNYEAQ. The length of the CDR3 is 17 residues. The V and J ends lost 3 bases and 1 base, in that order; junction bases with no gene match: 4. The data were produced by immunoSEQ multiplex PCR, yet TCRdb's version contains in-frame clones alone and is incomplete. The sample consists of approximately 98,000 clones, 86% of them appearing once.

The rearrangement uses TRBV7-6 and TRBJ2-2, with 11 bases aligning to TRBD2. The TCR originated in a human donor with breast cancer. The specimen was tumor tissue, collected after IRX-2 immunotherapy. This chain's CDR3 is CASSLSLAGGNTGELFF. The CDR3 DNA follows: TGTGCCAGCAGCTTGAGTCTAGCGGGGGGGAACACCGGGGAGCTGTTTTTT.